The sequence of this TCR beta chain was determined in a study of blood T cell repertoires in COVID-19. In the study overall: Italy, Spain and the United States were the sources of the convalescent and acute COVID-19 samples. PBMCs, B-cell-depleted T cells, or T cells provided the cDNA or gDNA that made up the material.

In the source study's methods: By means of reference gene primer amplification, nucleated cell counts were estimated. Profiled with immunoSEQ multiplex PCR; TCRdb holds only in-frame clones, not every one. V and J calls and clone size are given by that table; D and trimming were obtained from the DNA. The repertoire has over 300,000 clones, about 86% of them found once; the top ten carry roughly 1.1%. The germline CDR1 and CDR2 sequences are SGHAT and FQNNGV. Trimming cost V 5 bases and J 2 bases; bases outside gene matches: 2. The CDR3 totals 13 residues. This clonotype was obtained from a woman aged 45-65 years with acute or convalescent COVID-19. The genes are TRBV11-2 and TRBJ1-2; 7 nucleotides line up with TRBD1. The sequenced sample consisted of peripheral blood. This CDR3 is CASSLQGNYGYTF. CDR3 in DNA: TGTGCCAGCAGCCTACAGGGGAACTATGGCTACACCTTC.